The clone carrying this T cell receptor beta chain came up many times. This sample was taken from a study of neurological immune-mediated disorders. A single run covered 15-18 subjects with over 200 million TCR-beta sequences. MiXCR, applied by TCRdb to the 5' RACE reads, yields one record per CDR3 protein. The repertoire has some 31,000 distinct CDR3 sequences, 4.6% of them found once; the top ten carry 23%. This clonotype was obtained from a man aged 18 to 29 in good health. Source material: PBMCs.

The CDR3 region has the DNA TGTGCCAGTAGTGTCCATATAGGGCAGCAGTTCTTC. It codes for CASSVHIGQQFF. The rearrangement links TRBV19 to TRBJ2-1; D gene unclear. This CDR3 has 12 amino acids. CDR1 LNHDA and CDR2 SQIVND come from the germline V gene (reference sequence). The V gene lost 5 bases and the J gene lost 11 bases, with 13 bases spanning the gap.